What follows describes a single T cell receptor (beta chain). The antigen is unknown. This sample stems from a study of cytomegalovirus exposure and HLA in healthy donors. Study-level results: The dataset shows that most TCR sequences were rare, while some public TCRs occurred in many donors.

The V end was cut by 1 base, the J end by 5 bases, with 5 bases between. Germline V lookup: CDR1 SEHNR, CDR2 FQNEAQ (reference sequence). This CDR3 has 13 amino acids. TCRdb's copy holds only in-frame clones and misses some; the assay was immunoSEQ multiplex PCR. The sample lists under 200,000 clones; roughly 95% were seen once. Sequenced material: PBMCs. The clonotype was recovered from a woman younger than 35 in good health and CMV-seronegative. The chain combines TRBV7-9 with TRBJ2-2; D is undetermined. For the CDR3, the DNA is TGTGCCAGCAGCTTAGTCTCTACCGGGGAGCTGTTTTTT. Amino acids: CASSLVSTGELFF.